These T cell receptor beta chains were read from a single sample in a study of radiation and T cells in renal cell carcinoma. Only in-frame clones appear in the TCRdb table, and some are missing; sequencing was by immunoSEQ multiplex PCR. The table includes roughly 64,000 clones, roughly 80% detected once. The sequencing used blood, collected from a patient whose treatment included radiotherapy and nephrectomy. The receptors were gathered from a man aged 60-69 years with renal cell carcinoma. CDR3s include the opening cysteine and the closing phenylalanine or tryptophan. D genes are given only for firm matches. Clone sizes are given selectively: once, few, many, or a class where the clone is expanded.

j_gene	v_gene	abundance	d_gene	CDR3aa	CDR3nt
TRBJ2-5	TRBV9	NA	NA	CASSGSGSQETQYF	TGTGCCAGCAGCGGGTCCGGGAGCCAAGAGACCCAGTACTTC
TRBJ1-4	TRBV2	NA	NA	CASTTGEAAGEKLFF	TGTGCCAGCACAACGGGGGAGGCCGCGGGTGAAAAACTGTTTTTT
TRBJ1-2	TRBV9	NA	TRBD1	CASSDPQGSNYGYTF	TGTGCCAGCAGCGACCCACAGGGGAGTAACTATGGCTACACCTTC
TRBJ1-1	TRBV27	NA	NA	CASRIPAGQEAFF	TGTGCCAGCAGGATTCCCGCGGGGCAGGAAGCTTTCTTT
TRBJ1-5	TRBV19	NA	TRBD1	CASSTTGGNQPQHF	TGTGCCAGTAGTACAACAGGGGGCAATCAGCCCCAGCATTTT
TRBJ2-4	TRBV30	NA	TRBD2	CAWSVTGGENIQYF	TGTGCCTGGAGTGTCACCGGGGGGGAAAACATTCAGTACTTC
TRBJ1-2	TRBV18	NA	NA	CASSLGSVGYGYTF	TGTGCCAGCTCACTCGGGTCGGTGGGGTATGGCTACACCTTC
TRBJ1-2	TRBV19	NA	NA	CASSIDTGHYGYTF	TGTGCCAGTAGTATAGACACAGGGCACTATGGCTACACCTTC
TRBJ1-1	TRBV7-9	NA	TRBD1	CASSTGQGPEAFF	TGTGCCAGCAGCACCGGACAGGGACCAGAAGCTTTCTTT
TRBJ1-4	TRBV19	medium-sized	TRBD1	CASTRQGVSSNEKLFF	TGTGCCAGTACCCGACAGGGGGTGTCGTCTAATGAAAAACTGTTTTTT
TRBJ2-2	TRBV4-3	few	NA	CASSLAAPNTGELFF	TGCGCCAGCAGCCTCGCGGCACCGAACACCGGGGAGCTGTTTTTT